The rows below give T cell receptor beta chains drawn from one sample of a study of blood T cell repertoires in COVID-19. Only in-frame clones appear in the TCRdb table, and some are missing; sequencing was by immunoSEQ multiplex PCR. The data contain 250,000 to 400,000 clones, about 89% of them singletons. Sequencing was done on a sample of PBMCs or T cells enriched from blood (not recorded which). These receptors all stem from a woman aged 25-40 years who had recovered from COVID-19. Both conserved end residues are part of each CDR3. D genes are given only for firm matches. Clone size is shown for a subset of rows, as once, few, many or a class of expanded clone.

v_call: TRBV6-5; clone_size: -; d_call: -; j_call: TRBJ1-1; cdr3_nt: TGTGCCAGCAGTCCCCGGGCAGGGGTGGGCACTGAAGCTTTCTTT; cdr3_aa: CASSPRAGVGTEAFF
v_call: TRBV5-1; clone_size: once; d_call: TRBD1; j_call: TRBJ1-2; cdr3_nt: TGCGCCAGCAGCTTGGATGGGACAGGGGCCGCCGAGGGGGAAGATGGCTACACCTTC; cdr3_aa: CASSLDGTGAAEGEDGYTF
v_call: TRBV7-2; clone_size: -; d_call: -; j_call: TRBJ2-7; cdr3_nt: TGTGCCAGCAGCCCATTCAGGGGTATGGTCTACGAGCAGTACTTC; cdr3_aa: CASSPFRGMVYEQYF
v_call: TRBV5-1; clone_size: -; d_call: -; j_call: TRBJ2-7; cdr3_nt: TGCGCCAGCAGCTTGGCAAACACAGAGTCCGAGCAGTACTTC; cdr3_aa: CASSLANTESEQYF
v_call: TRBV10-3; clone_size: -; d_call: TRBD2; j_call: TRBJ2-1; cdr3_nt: TGTGCCATCAGTGGTTCTAGCGGCCATACCTACAATGAGCAGTTCTTC; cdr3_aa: CAISGSSGHTYNEQFF
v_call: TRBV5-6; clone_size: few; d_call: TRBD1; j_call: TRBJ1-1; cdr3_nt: TGTGCCAGCAGCTTCCTAGACAGGGGTGGAACTGAAGCTTTCTTT; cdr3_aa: CASSFLDRGGTEAFF
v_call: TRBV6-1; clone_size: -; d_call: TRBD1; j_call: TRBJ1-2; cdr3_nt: TGTGCCAGCAGTGAATTGAGAGGGACAGGAGCTAACTATGGCTACACCTTC; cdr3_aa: CASSELRGTGANYGYTF
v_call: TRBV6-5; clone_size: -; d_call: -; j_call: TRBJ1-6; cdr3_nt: TGTGCCAGCAGTTATAACAGGATCTTTTCACCCCTCCACTTT; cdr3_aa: CASSYNRIFSPLHF
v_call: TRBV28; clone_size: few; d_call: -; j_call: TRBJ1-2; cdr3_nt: TGTGCCAGCAGTTCCTACTATGGCTACACCTTC; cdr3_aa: CASSSYYGYTF
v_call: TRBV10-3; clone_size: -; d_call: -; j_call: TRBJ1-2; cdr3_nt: TGTGCCATCAGTGAGTCGCCAGGGTCCCTTCGCACCTTC; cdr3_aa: CAISESPGSLRTF
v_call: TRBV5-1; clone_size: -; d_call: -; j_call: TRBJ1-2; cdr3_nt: TGCGCCAGCAGCATGCTGCAGGGTGGTGTGGTCGGCTACACCTTC; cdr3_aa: CASSMLQGGVVGYTF
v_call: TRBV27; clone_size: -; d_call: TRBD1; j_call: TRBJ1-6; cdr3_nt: TGTGCCAGCAGTTTCATACAGGTGACAGGGGATAATTCACCCCTCCACTTT; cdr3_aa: CASSFIQVTGDNSPLHF
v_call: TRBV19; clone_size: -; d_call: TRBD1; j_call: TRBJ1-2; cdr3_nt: TGTGCCAGTAGTCGGACAGGGGATAACTATGGCTACACCTTC; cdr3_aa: CASSRTGDNYGYTF
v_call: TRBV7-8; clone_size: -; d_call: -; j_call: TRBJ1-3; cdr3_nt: TGTGCCAGCACCCCCGGTGCTAGCTCTGGAAACACCATATATTTT; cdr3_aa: CASTPGASSGNTIYF
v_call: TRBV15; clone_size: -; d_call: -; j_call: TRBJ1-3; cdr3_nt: TGTGCCACCAGCAGAGTACAGGGAAACACCATATATTTT; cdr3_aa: CATSRVQGNTIYF
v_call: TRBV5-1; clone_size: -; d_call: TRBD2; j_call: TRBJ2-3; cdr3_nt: TGCGCCAGCAGCTTTCTAGCGGGGGGGCCCCGCACAGATACGCAGTATTTT; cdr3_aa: CASSFLAGGPRTDTQYF
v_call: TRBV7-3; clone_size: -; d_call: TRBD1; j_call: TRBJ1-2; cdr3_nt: TGTGCCAGCAGCCCAGGACAGGGGGCCGCTGGCTACACCTTC; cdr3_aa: CASSPGQGAAGYTF
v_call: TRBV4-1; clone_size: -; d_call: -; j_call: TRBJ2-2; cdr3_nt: TGCGCCAGCACCGCGGGGAGACTAAACACCGGGGAGCTGTTTTTT; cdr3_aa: CASTAGRLNTGELFF
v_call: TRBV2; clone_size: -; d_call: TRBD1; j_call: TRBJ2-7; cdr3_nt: TGTGCCAGCACCGGGACAGGGGGCGAGCAGTACTTC; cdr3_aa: CASTGTGGEQYF
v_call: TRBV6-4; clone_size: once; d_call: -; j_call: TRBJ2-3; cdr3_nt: TGTGCCAGCAGTGTCGGAGCGGGCCCCGGGGATACGCAGTATTTT; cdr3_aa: CASSVGAGPGDTQYF
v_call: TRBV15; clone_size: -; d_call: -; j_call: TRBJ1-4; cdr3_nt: TGTGCCACCAGCAGAGGACGGGGTCAAGGTGAAAAACTGTTTTTT; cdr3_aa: CATSRGRGQGEKLFF
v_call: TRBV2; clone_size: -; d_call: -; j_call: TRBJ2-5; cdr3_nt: TGTGCCAGCGGAGGCAGAATAATCCAAGAGACCCAGTACTTC; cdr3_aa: CASGGRIIQETQYF
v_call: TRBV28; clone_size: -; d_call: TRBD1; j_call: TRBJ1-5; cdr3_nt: TGTGCCAGCAGGGAACAGGGGGCCGCCTCGTCAGGGATTTTT; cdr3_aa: CASREQGAASSGIF
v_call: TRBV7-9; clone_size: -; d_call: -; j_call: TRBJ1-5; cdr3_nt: TGTGCCAGCAGCTTGTCGACACTCACCCAAGGGGGGCCCCAGCATTTT; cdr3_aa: CASSLSTLTQGGPQHF
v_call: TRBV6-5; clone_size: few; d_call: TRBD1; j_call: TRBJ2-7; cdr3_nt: TGTGCCAGCGAACTCCCGGACAGGAGTCCCTACGAGCAGTACTTC; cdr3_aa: CASELPDRSPYEQYF
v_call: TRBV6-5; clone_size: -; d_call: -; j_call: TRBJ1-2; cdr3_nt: TGTGCCATCCCCCAGGATTTGCGGGGCTATGGCTACACCTTC; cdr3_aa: CAIPQDLRGYGYTF
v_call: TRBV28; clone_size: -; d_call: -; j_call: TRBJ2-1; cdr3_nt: TGTGCCAGCAGTTTATTATTTATTGGAGGTGAGCAGTTCTTC; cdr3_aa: CASSLLFIGGEQFF
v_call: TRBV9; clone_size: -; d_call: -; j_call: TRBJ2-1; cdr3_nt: TGTGCCAGCAGCCCCACAGGGTACTCCTACAATGAGCAGTTCTTC; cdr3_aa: CASSPTGYSYNEQFF
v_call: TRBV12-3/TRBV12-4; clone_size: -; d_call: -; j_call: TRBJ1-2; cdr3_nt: TGTGCCAGCAGTTTCGGGGACTATGGCTACACCTTC; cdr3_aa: CASSFGDYGYTF
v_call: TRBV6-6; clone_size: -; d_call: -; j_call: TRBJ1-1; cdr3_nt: TGTGCCAGCAACCCGGAGGGGGGGCCTAACACTGAAGCTTTCTTT; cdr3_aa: CASNPEGGPNTEAFF
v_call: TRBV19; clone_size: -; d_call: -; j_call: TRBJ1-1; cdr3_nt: TGTGCCAGTAGTTGGGAGCTGGCAAGGCGGTACACTGAAGCTTTCTTT; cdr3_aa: CASSWELARRYTEAFF
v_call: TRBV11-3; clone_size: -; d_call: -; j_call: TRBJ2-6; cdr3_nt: TGTGCCAGCAGCTTAGGAGGCTCTGGGGCCAACGTCCTGACTTTC; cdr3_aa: CASSLGGSGANVLTF
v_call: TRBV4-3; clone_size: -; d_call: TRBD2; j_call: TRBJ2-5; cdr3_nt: TGCGCCAGCAGCTTTCGACTAGCGGGGGCAATACAAGAGACCCAGTACTTC; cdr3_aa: CASSFRLAGAIQETQYF
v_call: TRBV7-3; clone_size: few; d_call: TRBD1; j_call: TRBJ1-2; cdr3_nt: TGTGCCAGCAGCCCCTCGGGACAGGGAGATGGCTACACCTTC; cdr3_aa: CASSPSGQGDGYTF
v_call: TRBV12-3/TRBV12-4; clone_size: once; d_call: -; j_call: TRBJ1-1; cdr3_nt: TGTGCCAGCAGTGCTACGACAGTACAAGCTTTCTTT; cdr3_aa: CASSATTVQAFF
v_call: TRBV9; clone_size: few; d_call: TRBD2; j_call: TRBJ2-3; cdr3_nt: TGTGCCAGCAGCTCCGATACGGGGGGTATAACAGATACGCAGTATTTT; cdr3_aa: CASSSDTGGITDTQYF
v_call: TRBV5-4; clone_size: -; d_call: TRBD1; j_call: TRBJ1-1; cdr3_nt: TGTGCCAGCAGCTTGATTGACAGGGTGAACACTGAAGCTTTCTTT; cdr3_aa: CASSLIDRVNTEAFF
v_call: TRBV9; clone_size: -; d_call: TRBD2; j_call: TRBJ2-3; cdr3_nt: TGTGCCAGCAGGCCGGCGGGGGGCACAGATACGCAGTATTTT; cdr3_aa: CASRPAGGTDTQYF
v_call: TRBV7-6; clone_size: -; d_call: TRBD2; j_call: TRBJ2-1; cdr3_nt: TGTGCCAGCAGCTTAGAGTCGGGAGGAGCGTCCTACAATGAGCAGTTCTTC; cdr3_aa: CASSLESGGASYNEQFF
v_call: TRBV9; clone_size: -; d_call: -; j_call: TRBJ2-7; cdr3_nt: TGTGCCAGCAGCGTAGGGGACTTCGCCTACGAGCAGTACTTC; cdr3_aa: CASSVGDFAYEQYF
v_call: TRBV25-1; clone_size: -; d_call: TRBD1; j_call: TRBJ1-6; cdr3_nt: TGTGCCAGCAGACCCGACAGGGAGCGTTCACCCCTCCACTTT; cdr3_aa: CASRPDRERSPLHF
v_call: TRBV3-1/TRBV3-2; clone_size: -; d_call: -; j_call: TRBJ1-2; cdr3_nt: TGTGCCAGCAGCCAAGACACGGCGCGGGCTAACTATGGCTACACCTTC; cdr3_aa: CASSQDTARANYGYTF
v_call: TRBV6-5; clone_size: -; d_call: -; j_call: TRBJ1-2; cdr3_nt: TGTGCCAGCAGCCAGAACGCGGGGGAGGGCTACACCTTC; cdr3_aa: CASSQNAGEGYTF
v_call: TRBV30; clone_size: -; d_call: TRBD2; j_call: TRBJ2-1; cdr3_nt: TGTGCCTGGAGTGTATTGCGGCGGGGGGGCCGGGAGCAGTTCTTC; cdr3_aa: CAWSVLRRGGREQFF
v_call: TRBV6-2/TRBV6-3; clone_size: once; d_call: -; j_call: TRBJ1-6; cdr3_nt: TGTGCCAGCAGCTCCTCTACGGGAGTTGGCAATTCACCCCTCCACTTT; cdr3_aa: CASSSSTGVGNSPLHF
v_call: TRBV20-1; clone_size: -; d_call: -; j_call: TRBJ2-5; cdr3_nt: TGCAGTGCTCCGGACTGGGAGACCCAGTACTTC; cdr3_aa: CSAPDWETQYF
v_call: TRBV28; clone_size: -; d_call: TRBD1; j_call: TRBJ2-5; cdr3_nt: TGTGCCAGCAGTCTTCGACAGGGGGAGACCCAGTACTTC; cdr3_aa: CASSLRQGETQYF
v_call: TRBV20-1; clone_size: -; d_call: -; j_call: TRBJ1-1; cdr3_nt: TGCAGTGCTAGTGCCGGGGGGCAGCAATACACTGAAGCTTTCTTT; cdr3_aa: CSASAGGQQYTEAFF
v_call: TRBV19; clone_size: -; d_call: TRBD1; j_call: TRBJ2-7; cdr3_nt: TGTGCCAGTAGTATAGCTTCTTGGACCGGGACAGGAAACTCCTACGAGCAGTACTTC; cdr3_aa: CASSIASWTGTGNSYEQYF